This T cell receptor beta chain comes out of a study of somatic mutations in cytotoxic T cells in rheumatoid arthritis. Study background: Blood samples of about 30 ml were drawn from patients (in EDTA) right after diagnosis and before any treatment. There were some V beta antibody-stained T-cell populations flow-sorted at nearly 100% purity, and these included V beta1+ cells sequenced for TCRB.

Overall study findings and caveats: Levels of CD8+ T-cell clonality in rheumatoid arthritis patients were statistically indistinguishable from those seen in age-matched healthy controls, with no significant difference.

As to this clone: What it binds is not known.

This CDR3 contains 14 residues. Germline CDR1 and CDR2: SQVTM and ANQGSEA. V lost 4 bases and J lost 4; bases outside the gene matches: 7. The repertoire was sequenced with immunoSEQ multiplex PCR; TCRdb's copy has only in-frame clones and lacks some. Of some 30,000 clones detected, approximately 86% appear once; the ten largest clones hold about 10%. Material for sequencing was CD8+ T cells sorted from blood. The source of this sequence is an adult with rheumatoid arthritis. V is TRBV29-1 and J is TRBJ1-1; 9 nucleotides align to TRBD1. The CDR3: CSVVGTGLGTEAFF. Here the CDR3 DNA reads TGCAGCGTTGTCGGGACAGGGTTGGGCACTGAAGCTTTCTTT.